The 5 T cell receptor beta chains below were found in one sample sequenced in a study of cytomegalovirus exposure and HLA in healthy donors. The PCR ran on 60 Vbeta and 13 Jbeta primers. The table came from immunoSEQ multiplex PCR; TCRdb's copy has only in-frame clones and leaves some out. The data hold about 140,000 clones, with 77% observed a single time. Source material: PBMCs. The receptor set was obtained from a male donor in good health and CMV-seronegative.

This chain connects TRBV7-3 to TRBJ2-2, with unresolved D. V shed 4 bases and J shed 5 bases, with 8 bases lying between them. Germline values: CDR1 SGHTA, CDR2 FQGTGA. The CDR3 has 13 amino acids. CDR3: CASSSRPTGELFF. In nucleotides, the CDR3 is TGTGCCAGCAGCTCTCGTCCTACCGGGGAGCTGTTTTTT.

The chain has TRBV30 and TRBJ1-1; D not resolved. CDR1 and CDR2 from the germline V gene are GTSNPN and SVGIG (reference sequence). The CDR3 contains 12 residues. V shed 4 bases and J shed 5 bases, with 11 bases lying between them. The DNA for the CDR3 is TGTGCCTGGACAGGATCTGGGACTGAAGCTTTCTTT. Translating gives CAWTGSGTEAFF.

This clone was seen only once. The V and J genes are TRBV11-2 and TRBJ1-2; TRBD1 matches 7 bases. The CDR3 is 16 amino acids. Germline V gives CDR1 SGHAT, CDR2 FQNNGV. V lost 5 bases and J lost 1; bases outside the gene matches: 10. The CDR3 sequence is CASSPRTGIFNYGYTF. The CDR3 nucleotides read TGTGCCAGCAGCCCCCGGACAGGCATATTTAACTATGGCTACACCTTC.

The rearrangement uses TRBV4-3 and TRBJ2-5; 7 bases are a match to TRBD2. The V gene's germline CDR1 is LGHNA and CDR2 YSLEER. Trimming removed 2 bases from V and 7 bases from J; junction bases left unmatched: 7. The CDR3 spans 14 residues. CDR3 protein: CASSQRTSTGTQYF. The DNA for the CDR3 is TGCGCCAGCAGCCAACGGACTAGTACGGGGACCCAGTACTTC.

This clone was seen just once. This chain uses TRBV6-1 with TRBJ1-1; D remains unclear. In germline, CDR1 is MNHNS, CDR2 SASEGT. Trimming removed 8 bases at V and 0 bases at J, with 10 bases between. CDR3 length: 13 residues. The CDR3 nucleotides are TGTGCCAGCTCAATGAGAATGAACACTGAAGCTTTCTTT. Amino acid sequence: CASSMRMNTEAFF.